This TCR beta chain was profiled in a study of cytomegalovirus exposure and HLA in healthy donors. This PCR relied on a set of 60 Vbeta primers and 13 Jbeta primers. Measured with immunoSEQ multiplex PCR; TCRdb has only the in-frame clones, and not every one. This table has 99,000 or so clones, approximately 82% appearing once. The length of the CDR3 is 18 residues. Looked up from germline, CDR1 is LGHNA and CDR2 is YSLEER. The sequencing input was PBMCs. This TCR derives from a man aged 40-49 years in good health and CMV-seropositive. This sequence joins TRBV4-3 and TRBJ2-5, with D tentatively TRBD2 (6 bases). The DNA matches TRBJ2-7 better at its end, which makes the J call doubtful. The CDR3 nucleotides are TGCGCCAGCAGCCAAGGACCTTTTGAGGGACTGAAGAGCTACGAGCAGTACTTC. It translates to CASSQGPFEGLKSYEQYF.